A selection of T cell receptor beta chains follows, all from one sample in a study of T cells in Graves' hyperthyroidism and ophthalmopathy. TCRdb re-called the multiplex PCR reads through MiXCR, storing one row per CDR3 protein. The sample lists a few hundred thousand distinct CDR3 sequences, about 21% occurring once. Sequenced material: blood. Every receptor here comes from a woman between 45 and 60 years old with Graves' hyperthyroidism. CDR3s include the opening cysteine and the closing phenylalanine or tryptophan. D genes are given only for firm matches. The size field is filled for only some rows; it gives once, few, many or a size class.

v_gene	d_gene	j_gene	abundance	CDR3nt	CDR3aa
TRBV30	TRBD1	TRBJ1-1	many	TGTGCCTGGAGGGGACAGATGAACACTGAAGCTTTCTTT	CAWRGQMNTEAFF
TRBV7-8	TRBD2	TRBJ2-5	few	TGTGCCAGCAGCTCGACTAGCGGGACGTACCAAGAGACCCAGTACTTC	CASSSTSGTYQETQYF
TRBV10-3	-	TRBJ2-3	many	TGTGCCATCAGTGAGAGTCAGTTCACAGATACGCAGTATTTT	CAISESQFTDTQYF
TRBV28	TRBD2	TRBJ2-3	many	TGTGCCAGCAGTGACAGCGGGAGGCGCACAGATACGCAGTATTTT	CASSDSGRRTDTQYF
TRBV20-1	-	TRBJ2-5	-	TGCAGTGCTAGTCTCGTGACCCAGTACTTC	CSASLVTQYF
TRBV27	-	TRBJ1-2	many	TGTGCCAGCAGTTTATTGCGGGGAAGCGGCTACACCTTC	CASSLLRGSGYTF
TRBV7-3	-	TRBJ2-2	many	TGTGCCAGCAGCTTAATGGGAAGGTCTGACACCGGGGAGCTGTTTTTT	CASSLMGRSDTGELFF
TRBV11-1	TRBD2	TRBJ2-1	few	TGTGCCAGCAGCTCGTACGTAGCGGGAGTTAGGAATGAGCAGTTCTTC	CASSSYVAGVRNEQFF
TRBV28	-	TRBJ1-1	few	TGTGCCAGCACCGGGAGGGCGAACACTGAAGCTTTCTTT	CASTGRANTEAFF
TRBV14	-	TRBJ1-1	-	TGTGCCAGCAGAGCCGGGAGTAACACTGAAGCTTTCTTT	CASRAGSNTEAFF
TRBV13	TRBD1	TRBJ1-2	many	TGTGCCAGCAGCTCACCCGGGACAGGGATTTCCCCCTACTATGGCTACACCTTC	CASSSPGTGISPYYGYTF
TRBV28	-	TRBJ2-3	few	TGTGCCAGCATGGGAGGAGATAGCACAGATACGCAGTATTTT	CASMGGDSTDTQYF
TRBV10-1	-	TRBJ2-1	-	TGCGCCAGCGGCAGGACATGGAATGAGCAGTTCTTC	CASGRTWNEQFF
TRBV4-2	TRBD2	TRBJ2-7	-	TGTGCCAGCAGCCAGGAAAGCGGGGGGGCCTACGAGCAGTACTTC	CASSQESGGAYEQYF
TRBV7-2	-	TRBJ1-1	many	TGTGCCAGCAGCTCCGCCCTCCTGAACACTGAAGCTTTCTTT	CASSSALLNTEAFF
TRBV6-1	-	TRBJ1-6	many	TGTGCCAGCAGTGAAGTCTGGACAGACAATTCACCCCTCCACTTT	CASSEVWTDNSPLHF
TRBV4-2	-	TRBJ1-2	-	TGTGCCAGCAGCCAAGAAGTCCTGGCGTACTATGGCTACACCTTC	CASSQEVLAYYGYTF
TRBV3-1	-	TRBJ2-1	many	TGTGCCAGCAGCCGTCCACAGGCAGTTGGTTACAATGAGCAGTTCTTC	CASSRPQAVGYNEQFF
TRBV10-3	-	TRBJ2-1	few	TGTGCCATCAGTGACAACGATGAGCAGTTCTTC	CAISDNDEQFF
TRBV7-3	-	TRBJ2-5	few	TGTGCCAGCAGCTTAACGGGAGACGGCAGGGCGGCTTGGTACTTC	CASSLTGDGRAAWYF
TRBV9	TRBD2	TRBJ2-3	few	TGTGCCAGCAGCGTAAGACTAGCATCTAGCACAGATACGCAGTATTTT	CASSVRLASSTDTQYF
TRBV6-6	-	TRBJ2-7	many	TGTGCCAGCAGTTATGCGAGGGGCGGAGAGCAGTACTTC	CASSYARGGEQYF